This is a list of T cell receptor beta chains from one sample in a study of blood T cell repertoires in COVID-19. Sequencing was performed with immunoSEQ multiplex PCR; in TCRdb, only in-frame clones are kept and a portion is missing. In the table there are approximately 180,000 clones, about 83% of which are singletons. The material sequenced was peripheral blood. All receptors derive from a person in their 70s with COVID-19, enrolled during active disease. Each CDR3 is given with its conserved first and last residue. The D gene is left open where the match is weak. Part of the rows lack a size; the others show once, few, many or a class for expanded clones.

J: TRBJ2-2
size: once
V: TRBV4-3
D: .
DNA: TGCGCCAGCAGCCAAGCTACCAGGGCCACCGGGGAGCTGTTTTTT
CDR3: CASSQATRATGELFF

J: TRBJ1-1
size: .
V: TRBV5-5
D: .
DNA: TGTGCCAGCAGCTTGGTACAGGAGGGCGCTGAAGCTTTCTTT
CDR3: CASSLVQEGAEAFF

J: TRBJ2-1
size: few
V: TRBV5-6
D: TRBD1
DNA: TGTGCCAGCAGCCCTCGGGGTGGGACAGGCTATGAGCAGTTCTTC
CDR3: CASSPRGGTGYEQFF

J: TRBJ1-1
size: .
V: TRBV28
D: .
DNA: TGTGCCAGCACACGACGGGGTCGGGCTTTCTTT
CDR3: CASTRRGRAFF

J: TRBJ1-2
size: .
V: TRBV12-3/TRBV12-4
D: .
DNA: TGTGCCAGCAGTCCCGGGACATACTATGGCTACACCTTC
CDR3: CASSPGTYYGYTF

J: TRBJ1-1
size: .
V: TRBV6-5
D: .
DNA: TGTGCCAGCAGCCTAGGGGGGGGGCGAACTGAAGCTTTCTTT
CDR3: CASSLGGGRTEAFF

J: TRBJ2-1
size: .
V: TRBV11-3
D: .
DNA: TGTGCCAGCAGCTTCCGGCTAGCTGGCCACAATGAGCAGTTCTTC
CDR3: CASSFRLAGHNEQFF

J: TRBJ1-5
size: .
V: TRBV3-1/TRBV3-2
D: .
DNA: TGTGCCAGCAGCCAAGGAGTAGAGGGCCCCCAGCATTTT
CDR3: CASSQGVEGPQHF

J: TRBJ2-5
size: .
V: TRBV29-1
D: TRBD1
DNA: TGCAGCGCGAGGGACAGCCAAGAGACCCAGTACTTC
CDR3: CSARDSQETQYF

J: TRBJ2-1
size: .
V: TRBV27
D: TRBD1
DNA: TGTGCCAGCGTGCCAAGGACAGGGGGTTTTCCCTCCTACAATGAGCAGTTCTTC
CDR3: CASVPRTGGFPSYNEQFF

J: TRBJ2-7
size: .
V: TRBV3-1/TRBV3-2
D: TRBD1
DNA: TGTGCCAGCAGCCAAGATCAGTGTAGGCAGGGGGCGGACAACCCCTACGAGCAGTACTTC
CDR3: CASSQDQCRQGADNPYEQYF

J: TRBJ2-1
size: .
V: TRBV19
D: TRBD1
DNA: TGTGCCAGTAGTAGGGGGCAGGGGGCTTACAATGAGCAGTTCTTC
CDR3: CASSRGQGAYNEQFF

J: TRBJ1-6
size: .
V: TRBV7-3
D: TRBD1
DNA: TGTGCCAGCAGCAACACCGGGACAGGGGTTCCCGGCCTCCACTTT
CDR3: CASSNTGTGVPGLHF

J: TRBJ2-3
size: .
V: TRBV3-1/TRBV3-2
D: TRBD2
DNA: TGTGCCAGCAGCCAAGAACTAGCGGGATCAGATACGCAGTATTTT
CDR3: CASSQELAGSDTQYF

J: TRBJ2-5
size: few
V: TRBV7-3
D: TRBD1
DNA: TGTGCCAGCAGCTCCGCAGGGGGCCAAGAGACCCAGTACTTC
CDR3: CASSSAGGQETQYF

J: TRBJ2-7
size: .
V: TRBV6-2/TRBV6-3
D: .
DNA: TGTGCCAGCAGTTACTCCGACGACAGGCAGGGGTGGAACGAGCAGTACTTC
CDR3: CASSYSDDRQGWNEQYF

J: TRBJ2-1
size: few
V: TRBV2
D: .
DNA: TGTGCCAGCAGGGGAGAGGGCTACAATGAGCAGTTCTTC
CDR3: CASRGEGYNEQFF

J: TRBJ2-7
size: .
V: TRBV19
D: .
DNA: TGTGCCACCGAACCACGGGACTCCCCCGGCGAGCAGTACTTC
CDR3: CATEPRDSPGEQYF

J: TRBJ1-6
size: .
V: TRBV19
D: .
DNA: TGTGCCAGTAGTATTAACAGGTTGGATTCACCCCTCCACTTT
CDR3: CASSINRLDSPLHF

J: TRBJ2-3
size: .
V: TRBV3-1/TRBV3-2
D: .
DNA: TGTGCCAGCAGCCATGGCAGGGCCGGCGTAGTGGGGAGCACAGATACGCAGTATTTT
CDR3: CASSHGRAGVVGSTDTQYF

J: TRBJ2-7
size: .
V: TRBV27
D: .
DNA: TGTGCCAGCAGTGAATATGGGCTTCCCTACGAGCAGTACTTC
CDR3: CASSEYGLPYEQYF

J: TRBJ1-1
size: .
V: TRBV6-5
D: .
DNA: TGTGCCAGCAGTTTAGAGTCACGAACTGAAGCTTTCTTT
CDR3: CASSLESRTEAFF

J: TRBJ1-2
size: .
V: TRBV28
D: .
DNA: TGTGCCAGCAGTTTACGTTATGGCTACACCTTC
CDR3: CASSLRYGYTF

J: TRBJ2-7
size: .
V: TRBV5-1
D: .
DNA: TGCGCCAGCAGGACCGGAGGCTCCTACGAGCAGTACTTC
CDR3: CASRTGGSYEQYF

J: TRBJ2-7
size: .
V: TRBV18
D: TRBD1
DNA: TGTGCCAGCTCACCCCCACGACAGGGGAAATCCTACGAGCAGTACTTC
CDR3: CASSPPRQGKSYEQYF

J: TRBJ2-7
size: .
V: TRBV4-3
D: .
DNA: TGCGCCAGCAGCCGCTTAACTAGTACCGGCGAGCAGTACTTC
CDR3: CASSRLTSTGEQYF

J: TRBJ1-1
size: .
V: TRBV28
D: TRBD1
DNA: TGTGCCAGCAGTTTTCCGGGACAGGGTAGGTTTGAAGCTTTCTTT
CDR3: CASSFPGQGRFEAFF

J: TRBJ2-5
size: few
V: TRBV6-1
D: .
DNA: TGTGCCAGCAGTGAAGTGGGCCGCCAAGAGACCCAGTACTTC
CDR3: CASSEVGRQETQYF

J: TRBJ2-7
size: once
V: TRBV4-3
D: .
DNA: TGCGCCAGCAAGCTCGAGAGGTTCGGGGGTGAGCAGTACTTC
CDR3: CASKLERFGGEQYF

J: TRBJ2-7
size: .
V: TRBV19
D: TRBD2
DNA: TGTGCCAGTAGTTTGGTAGCGGGGGGCTCCTACGAGCAGTACTTC
CDR3: CASSLVAGGSYEQYF

J: TRBJ2-5
size: .
V: TRBV7-6
D: TRBD1
DNA: TGTGCCAGCAGCGACCCCGACAGGGTATCAGAGACCCAGTACTTC
CDR3: CASSDPDRVSETQYF

J: TRBJ2-7
size: .
V: TRBV7-9
D: .
DNA: TGTGCCAGCAGCCAGGACACGGGAGTCCCGGGGGAGCAGTACTTC
CDR3: CASSQDTGVPGEQYF